The rows below give T cell receptor beta chains drawn from one sample of a study of Graves' ophthalmopathy and Graves' hyperthyroidism. Using its own MiXCR run on the multiplex PCR reads, TCRdb lists one record per CDR3 protein. The profile shows under 350,000 distinct CDR3 sequences, 15% to 20% of them singletons. The sample taken for sequencing was peripheral blood. The receptors originated from an adult man with Graves' ophthalmopathy. The CDR3 runs from the conserved cysteine through the conserved F or W. The D gene is left open where the match is weak. Size is omitted from some rows. Given values are once, few, many or a class for expanded clones.

many	TRBV27	TRBJ2-7	-	CASSSTRGGYEQYF	TGTGCCAGCAGTTCCACCAGGGGGGGGTACGAGCAGTACTTC
many	TRBV20-1	TRBJ2-7	-	CSARVWGITYEQYF	TGCAGTGCTAGAGTATGGGGAATCACCTACGAGCAGTACTTC
-	TRBV6-5	TRBJ2-7	TRBD2	CASSWGGRDVEQYF	TGTGCCAGCAGTTGGGGGGGACGGGATGTCGAGCAGTACTTC
many	TRBV6-1	TRBJ2-7	-	CASTPGKYEQYF	TGTGCCAGCACCCCAGGGAAGTACGAGCAGTACTTC
many	TRBV6-2/TRBV6-3	TRBJ2-6	TRBD1	CASRRRDSSGANVLTF	TGTGCCAGCAGACGCCGGGACAGCTCTGGGGCCAACGTCCTGACTTTC
many	TRBV5-1	TRBJ1-2	-	CASSLWTENYGYTF	TGCGCCAGCAGCTTATGGACGGAAAACTATGGCTACACCTTC
-	TRBV15	TRBJ2-5	TRBD2	CATSRDPASGGQETQYF	TGTGCCACCAGCAGAGATCCGGCTAGCGGGGGCCAAGAGACCCAGTACTTC
-	TRBV30	TRBJ1-2	-	CAWVLRNYGYTF	TGTGCCTGGGTCCTTAGGAACTATGGCTACACCTTC
many	TRBV5-5	TRBJ2-7	TRBD2	CASSAGVYEQYF	TGTGCCAGCAGCGCGGGGGTTTACGAGCAGTACTTC
many	TRBV6-1	TRBJ2-5	TRBD1	CASRQSTQGEETQYF	TGTGCCAGCCGACAATCAACCCAGGGGGAGGAGACCCAGTACTTC
many	TRBV19	TRBJ1-1	-	CASSRQLNTEAFF	TGTGCCAGTAGCCGACAGCTGAACACTGAAGCTTTCTTT
few	TRBV6-2/TRBV6-3	TRBJ2-7	-	CASSGQRGTYEQYF	TGTGCCAGCAGTGGACAACGTGGTACCTACGAGCAGTACTTC
many	TRBV7-2	TRBJ1-3	-	CASSSFEGTGNTIYF	TGTGCCAGCAGCTCCTTCGAAGGGACTGGAAACACCATATATTTT
-	TRBV18	TRBJ1-3	TRBD1	CASSQIRGPGNTIYF	TGTGCCAGCTCGCAAATCAGGGGGCCTGGAAACACCATATATTTT
many	TRBV20-1	TRBJ1-6	-	CSASMSSYNSPLHF	TGCAGTGCTAGTATGAGCTCCTATAATTCACCCCTCCACTTT
many	TRBV7-2	TRBJ2-2	TRBD1	CASSLKWTGPANTGELFF	TGTGCCAGCAGCTTAAAGTGGACAGGTCCAGCGAACACCGGGGAGCTGTTTTTT
many	TRBV29-1	TRBJ1-1	-	CSVEWGPEAFF	TGCAGCGTTGAATGGGGCCCTGAAGCTTTCTTT
many	TRBV10-3	TRBJ2-7	TRBD2	CATRVGRAGGYEQYF	TGTGCCACCCGGGTGGGTAGAGCGGGAGGCTACGAGCAGTACTTC
many	TRBV6-1	TRBJ1-3	-	CASRNPAGNTIYF	TGTGCCAGCAGGAACCCGGCTGGAAACACCATATATTTT
many	TRBV7-9	TRBJ2-5	-	CASSLGTVQETQYF	TGTGCCAGCAGCTTAGGGACAGTCCAAGAGACCCAGTACTTC
-	TRBV3-1	TRBJ2-5	-	CASSHLRQETQYF	TGTGCCAGCAGCCATTTGCGGCAAGAGACCCAGTACTTC
many	TRBV7-3	TRBJ1-1	-	CASSSQGYGTEAFF	TGTGCCAGCAGCTCTCAGGGTTATGGCACTGAAGCTTTCTTT
many	TRBV15	TRBJ1-1	TRBD1	CATSRDLGTGGWTEAFF	TGTGCCACCAGCAGAGATCTAGGGACAGGGGGATGGACTGAAGCTTTCTTT
once	TRBV6-1	TRBJ2-5	-	CASSDGGYWETQYF	TGTGCCAGCAGTGACGGGGGCTATTGGGAGACCCAGTACTTC
many	TRBV7-3	TRBJ1-6	-	CASSLESNSPLHF	TGTGCCAGCAGCTTAGAGAGCAATTCACCCCTCCACTTT
-	TRBV7-2	TRBJ2-7	TRBD1	CASSRDRACIYEQYF	TGTGCCAGCAGCCGGGACAGGGCATGTATCTACGAGCAGTACTTC
many	TRBV20-1	TRBJ1-1	TRBD1	CSARSDRVNTEAFF	TGCAGTGCTAGATCGGACAGGGTGAACACTGAAGCTTTCTTT
many	TRBV7-2	TRBJ1-1	TRBD1	CASSQRDRGDTEAFF	TGTGCCAGCAGCCAACGGGACAGGGGTGACACTGAAGCTTTCTTT
few	TRBV20-1	TRBJ2-5	-	CSAFRRVTQTQYF	TGCAGTGCTTTCAGGAGGGTCACGCAGACCCAGTACTTC
many	TRBV6-5	TRBJ2-5	-	CASSYSSGGGETQYF	TGTGCCAGCAGTTACTCTAGCGGAGGGGGAGAGACCCAGTACTTC
many	TRBV28	TRBJ1-1	TRBD1	CASNSDRRNTEAFF	TGTGCCAGCAACTCGGACAGGAGGAACACTGAAGCTTTCTTT
many	TRBV20-1	TRBJ2-7	TRBD1	CSARDPGQGIYEQYF	TGCAGTGCTAGAGATCCGGGACAGGGTATCTACGAGCAGTACTTC
many	TRBV11-2	TRBJ2-5	TRBD2	CASSLELAGGRQETQYF	TGTGCCAGCAGCTTAGAGCTAGCGGGGGGCAGGCAAGAGACCCAGTACTTC
many	TRBV6-5	TRBJ2-7	-	CASSYTLPGGSAYEQYF	TGTGCCAGCAGTTACACCCTCCCCGGGGGCAGTGCCTACGAGCAGTACTTC
many	TRBV7-8	TRBJ2-2	-	CASSLAGTTTGELFF	TGTGCCAGCAGCTTAGCCGGGACAACCACCGGGGAGCTGTTTTTT
many	TRBV6-5	TRBJ2-7	TRBD1	CASSPGWATGLIDEQYF	TGTGCCAGCAGTCCGGGATGGGCGACAGGGTTGATCGACGAGCAGTACTTC
few	TRBV4-2	TRBJ2-5	TRBD2	CASSQDVGGGVQETQYF	TGTGCCAGCAGCCAAGACGTTGGCGGGGGAGTCCAAGAGACCCAGTACTTC
many	TRBV29-1	TRBJ1-1	-	CSVEDWAENTEAFF	TGCAGCGTTGAAGATTGGGCAGAGAACACTGAAGCTTTCTTT
many	TRBV18	TRBJ2-7	TRBD2	CASSPQHGGRADGYEQYF	TGTGCCAGCTCACCCCAACACGGCGGGAGGGCCGACGGGTACGAGCAGTACTTC
many	TRBV5-5	TRBJ2-3	-	CASSLVRNGGTDTQYF	TGTGCCAGCAGCTTGGTTCGCAATGGGGGGACAGATACGCAGTATTTT
-	TRBV7-8	TRBJ2-7	TRBD1	CASSSGTGNPSPYEQYF	TGTGCCAGCAGCTCCGGGACAGGGAACCCCTCCCCATACGAGCAGTACTTC
many	TRBV2	TRBJ2-2	TRBD1	CASRLTGAGELFF	TGTGCCAGCAGGCTGACAGGGGCCGGGGAGCTGTTTTTT
many	TRBV4-3	TRBJ2-5	-	CASSRGLSAETQYF	TGCGCCAGCAGCCGTGGTCTGTCAGCAGAGACCCAGTACTTC
many	TRBV12-3/TRBV12-4	TRBJ2-2	-	CASRYSATGELFF	TGTGCCAGCAGATACTCAGCCACCGGGGAGCTGTTTTTT
many	TRBV4-2	TRBJ1-1	-	CASSSRGETEAFF	TGTGCCAGTTCTTCGAGGGGCGAAACTGAAGCTTTCTTT